This TCR beta chain was identified in a study of shared clonotypes between healthy human individuals. Overall study findings and caveats: Incompleteness in sorted-subset sequencing, despite large depth, was shown by rarefaction.

The table came from immunoSEQ multiplex PCR; TCRdb's copy has only in-frame clones and leaves some out. The data contain roughly 700,000 clones, under 80% of them singletons. This clone was observed a single time. Its cognate antigen is unknown. CD45RA-negative memory and CD45RA+ naive subsets were split from the CD4+ cells. Deletions cut 5 bases from V and 5 bases from J, with 15 bases between. Germline CDR1 SGHAT, CDR2 FQNNGV. This CDR3 contains 14 residues. This TCR was recovered from a woman in her 30s in good health. This chain uses TRBV11-2 with TRBJ2-5, with D possibly TRBD1 on 6 matching bases. Sequencing was performed on memory CD4+ T cells sorted from blood. Regarding subset: CD45RA-negative fraction. CDR3 nucleotide sequence: TGTGCCAGCAGCCCCCAGGGGCCCGTGGAGACCCAGTACTTC. Protein: CASSPQGPVETQYF.